What follows is one T cell receptor beta chain and its context. What it binds is not known. Original processing methods: Junction-only sequences without quality scores were provided by ImmunoSEQ, so filtering was different. Assay: immunoSEQ multiplex PCR; the TCRdb copy retains only in-frame clones and omits some. V and J calls and clone size are copied from that table; D and trimming were computed from the DNA. The table records roughly 1 million clones, about 80% of them present only once. The record originates from a study of shared clonotypes between healthy human individuals. Study-level results: Relative to clonotypes present in all four donors, those not shared had lower generation probabilities. Of the naive CD4 clonotypes, roughly 5% were shared across a handful of donors.

Within Nashville, Tennessee resided all donors, each a Caucasian adult. The CDR3 sequence is 14 residues long. The V and J ends lost 4 bases and 9 bases respectively, with 16 bases between them. CDR1 is SGHVS and CDR2 is FNYEAQ in the germline V gene. This receptor was taken from a man younger than 30 in good health. Material for sequencing was memory CD4+ T cells sorted from blood. This sample's subset: CD45RA-negative fraction. V gene TRBV7-6 combines with J gene TRBJ2-1, with a weak D call TRBD2 (5 bases). The CDR3 sequence: CASSSGFSSAEQFF. The DNA of the CDR3 is TGTGCCAGCAGCTCGGGGTTTTCATCTGCTGAGCAGTTCTTC. Variable domain in full (rest from reference TRBV7-6 and TRBJ2-1): GAGVSQSPRYKVTKRGQDVALRCDPISGHVSLYWYRQALGQGPEFLTYFNYEAQQDKSGLPNDRFSAERPEGSISTLTIQRTEQRDSAMYRCASSSGFSSAEQFFGPGTRLTVL.